Described below is a single T cell receptor beta chain sequence and its context. The record originates from a study of blood T cell repertoires in COVID-19. On the study more broadly: The United States, Italy and Spain were the sources of the acute and convalescent COVID-19 samples.

This CDR3 comprises 17 residues. CDR1 SGHNT and CDR2 YYREEE come from the germline V gene (reference sequence). The V end was cut by 0 bases, the J end by 0 bases, with 15 bases between. Original processing notes: Scientists estimated how many nucleated cells there were by amplifying reference gene primers. TCRdb's copy holds only in-frame clones and misses some; the assay was immunoSEQ multiplex PCR. Clone size and the V and J calls come from that table; the DNA yielded D and trimming. The table records roughly 430,000 clones, around 90% of them present only once. Those enrolled, adults aged roughly 18 to 100 years, came from about 24 US areas. Cohort allocation depended upon clinical history that participants reported.

This TCR came from a woman aged 35 to 49 with acute COVID-19. The genes are TRBV5-4 and TRBJ1-1, with D tentatively TRBD1 (5 bases). The sample comprised PBMCs or T cells enriched from blood (not recorded which). The CDR3 loop is CASSLGGVGRMNTEAFF. CDR3 sequence (DNA): TGTGCCAGCAGCTTGGGGGGGGTGGGTAGAATGAACACTGAAGCTTTCTTT.